This T cell receptor beta chain was sequenced during a study of blood T cell repertoires in COVID-19. Study context: The analysed material was cDNA or gDNA that came from T cells, B-cell-depleted T cells, or PBMCs.

Turning to this clone: The same CDR3 also results from other DNA sequences found in this sample.

The authors' processing: Counts of nucleated cells, estimated from reference gene primer amplification, were obtained. Sequencing used immunoSEQ multiplex PCR; TCRdb keeps in-frame clones, though not all of them. Clonal size and the V and J genes are those of that table, whereas D and trimming came from the DNA. The sample lists 300,000 or so clones; 70% to 90% were seen once. The J segment lost 4 bases and the V segment lost 1 base, leaving 9 bases of the junction unmatched. The CDR3 covers 18 residues. Germline V gene lookup returns CDR1 SEHNR and CDR2 FQNEAQ (reference sequence). The source is an older man with acute or convalescent COVID-19. The J gene is TRBJ1-6, the V gene TRBV7-9, with 8 positions matching TRBD1. The sequencing input was peripheral blood. In DNA form, the CDR3 reads TGTGCCAGCAGCTTAGGACAGGGGAGAGGGGGATATAATTCACCCCTCCACTTT. This translates into CASSLGQGRGGYNSPLHF. The whole variable domain, filled in from reference TRBV7-9 and TRBJ1-6, reads DTGVSQNPRHKITKRGQNVTFRCDPISEHNRLYWYRQTLGQGPEFLTYFQNEAQLEKSRLLSDRFSAERPKGSFSTLEIQRTEQGDSAMYLCASSLGQGRGGYNSPLHFGNGTRLTVT.